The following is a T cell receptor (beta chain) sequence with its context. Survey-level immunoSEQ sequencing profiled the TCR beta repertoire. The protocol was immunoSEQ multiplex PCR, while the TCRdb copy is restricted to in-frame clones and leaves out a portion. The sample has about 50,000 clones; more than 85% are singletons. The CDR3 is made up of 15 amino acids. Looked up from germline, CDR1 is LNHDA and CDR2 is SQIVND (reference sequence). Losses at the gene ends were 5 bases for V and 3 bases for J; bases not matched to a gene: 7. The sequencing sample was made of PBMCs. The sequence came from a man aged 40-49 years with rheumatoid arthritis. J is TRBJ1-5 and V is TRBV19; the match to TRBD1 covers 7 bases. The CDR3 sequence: CASSGVTGANQPQHF. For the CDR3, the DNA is TGTGCCAGTAGTGGCGTCACAGGGGCCAATCAGCCCCAGCATTTT.